This T cell receptor (beta chain) appears in the sequencing data of a study of blood T cell repertoires in COVID-19. Sequencing was performed with immunoSEQ multiplex PCR; in TCRdb, only in-frame clones are kept and a portion is missing. The profile covers over 35,000 clones, with roughly nine tenths appearing a single time and under 9.5% taken by the ten largest. The germline V gene has CDR1 SGHRS and CDR2 YFSETQ. J was trimmed by 9 bases and V by 5 bases; bases with no gene match: 8. This CDR3 spans 13 amino acids. This sequence originates from a man aged 45 to 65 with active COVID-19. The chain combines TRBV5-1 with TRBJ2-1; 7 positions match TRBD2. The specimen sequenced was peripheral blood. Written as DNA, the CDR3 is TGCGCCAGCAGTCGGACTAGTTCGGGTGAGCAGTTCTTC. Protein: CASSRTSSGEQFF.